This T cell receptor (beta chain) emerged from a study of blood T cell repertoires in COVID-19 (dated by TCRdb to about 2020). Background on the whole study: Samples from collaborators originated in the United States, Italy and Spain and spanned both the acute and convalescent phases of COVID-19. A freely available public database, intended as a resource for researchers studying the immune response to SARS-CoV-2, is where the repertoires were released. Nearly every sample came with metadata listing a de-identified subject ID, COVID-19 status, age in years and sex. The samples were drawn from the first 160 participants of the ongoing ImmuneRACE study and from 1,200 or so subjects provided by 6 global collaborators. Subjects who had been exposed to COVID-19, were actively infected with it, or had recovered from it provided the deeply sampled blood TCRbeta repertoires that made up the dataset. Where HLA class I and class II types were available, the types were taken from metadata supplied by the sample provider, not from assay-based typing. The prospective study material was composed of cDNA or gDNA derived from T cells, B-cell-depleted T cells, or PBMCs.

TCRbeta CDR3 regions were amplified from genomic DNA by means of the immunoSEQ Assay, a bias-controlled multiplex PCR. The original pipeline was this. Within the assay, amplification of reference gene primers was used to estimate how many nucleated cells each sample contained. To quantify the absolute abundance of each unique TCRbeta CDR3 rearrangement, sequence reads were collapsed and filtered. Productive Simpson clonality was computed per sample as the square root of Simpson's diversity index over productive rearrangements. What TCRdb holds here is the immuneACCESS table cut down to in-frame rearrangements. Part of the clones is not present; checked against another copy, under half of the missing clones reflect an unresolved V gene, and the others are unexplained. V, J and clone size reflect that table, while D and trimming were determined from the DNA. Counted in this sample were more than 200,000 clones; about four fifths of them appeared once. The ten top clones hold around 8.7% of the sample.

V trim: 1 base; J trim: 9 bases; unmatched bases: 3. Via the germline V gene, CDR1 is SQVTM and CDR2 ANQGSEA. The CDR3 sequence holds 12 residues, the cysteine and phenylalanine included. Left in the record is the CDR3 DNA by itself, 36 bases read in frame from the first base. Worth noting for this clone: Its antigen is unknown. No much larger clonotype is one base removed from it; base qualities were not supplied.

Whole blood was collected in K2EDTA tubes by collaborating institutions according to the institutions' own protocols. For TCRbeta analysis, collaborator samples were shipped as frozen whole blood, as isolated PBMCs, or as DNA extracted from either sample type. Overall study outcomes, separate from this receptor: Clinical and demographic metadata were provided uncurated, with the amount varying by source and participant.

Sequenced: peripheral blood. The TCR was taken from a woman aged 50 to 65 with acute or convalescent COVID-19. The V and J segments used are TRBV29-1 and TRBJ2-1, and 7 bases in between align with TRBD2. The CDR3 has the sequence CSVEGPGGEQFF. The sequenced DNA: TGCAGCGTTGAAGGCCCGGGAGGTGAGCAGTTCTTC.